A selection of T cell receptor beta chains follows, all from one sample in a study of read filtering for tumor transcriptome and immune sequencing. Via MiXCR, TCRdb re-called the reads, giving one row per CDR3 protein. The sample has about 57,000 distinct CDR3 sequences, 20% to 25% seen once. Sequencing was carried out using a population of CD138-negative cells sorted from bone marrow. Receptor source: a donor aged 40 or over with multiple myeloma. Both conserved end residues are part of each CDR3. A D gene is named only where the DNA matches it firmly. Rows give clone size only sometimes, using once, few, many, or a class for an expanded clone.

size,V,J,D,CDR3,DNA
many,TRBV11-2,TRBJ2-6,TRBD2,CASSSLGRGAPGANVLTF,TGTGCCAGCAGCTCCCTAGGGCGGGGGGCCCCTGGGGCCAACGTCCTGACTTTC
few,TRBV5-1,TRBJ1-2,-,CASSLLGSNYGYTF,TGCGCCAGCAGCTTGTTGGGGTCTAACTATGGCTACACCTTC
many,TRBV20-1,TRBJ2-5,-,CSARSGGSAETQYF,TGCAGTGCTAGGTCTGGAGGGAGTGCGGAGACCCAGTACTTC
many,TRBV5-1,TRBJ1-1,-,CASSLAKGPNTEAFF,TGCGCCAGCAGCTTGGCCAAAGGACCGAACACTGAAGCTTTCTTT
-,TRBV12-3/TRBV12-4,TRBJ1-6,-,CASTGVPGSPLHF,TGTGCCAGCACAGGGGTACCCGGTTCACCCCTCCACTTT
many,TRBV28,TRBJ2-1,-,CASSLDRFSYNEQFF,TGTGCCAGCAGTTTGGATAGGTTCTCCTACAATGAGCAGTTCTTC
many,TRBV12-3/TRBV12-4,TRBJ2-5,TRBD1,CASSHGQGSHQETQYF,TGTGCCAGCAGCCACGGACAGGGAAGTCACCAAGAGACCCAGTACTTC
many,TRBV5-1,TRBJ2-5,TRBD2,CASSHGGTSGTETQYF,TGCGCCAGCAGTCACGGAGGCACTAGCGGGACAGAGACCCAGTACTTC
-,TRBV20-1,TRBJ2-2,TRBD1,CSARDSKGGIGTGELFF,TGCAGTGCTAGAGATTCTAAAGGGGGCATTGGCACCGGGGAGCTGTTTTTT
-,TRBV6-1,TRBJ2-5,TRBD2,CASSEYVLAEETQYF,TGTGCCAGCAGTGAATATGTACTAGCGGAAGAGACCCAGTACTTC
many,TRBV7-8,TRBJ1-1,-,CASSSTAFTEAFF,TGTGCCAGCAGCTCCACAGCGTTCACTGAAGCTTTCTTT
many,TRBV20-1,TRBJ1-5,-,CSVRDSPSGNQPQHF,TGCAGTGTTCGGGACTCTCCGTCGGGCAATCAGCCCCAGCATTTT
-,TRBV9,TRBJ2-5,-,CASSADLGGEETQYF,TGTGCCAGCAGCGCCGACCTAGGGGGGGAAGAGACCCAGTACTTC
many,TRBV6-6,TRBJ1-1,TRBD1,CASSYPDRDRAFF,TGTGCCAGCAGTTACCCAGACAGGGACCGCGCTTTCTTT
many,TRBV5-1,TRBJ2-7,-,CASRIGWAGNSYEQYF,TGCGCCAGCAGAATTGGGTGGGCAGGGAACTCCTACGAGCAGTACTTC
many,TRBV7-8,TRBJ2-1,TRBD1,CASSTRTGHNEQFF,TGTGCCAGCAGCACTCGGACAGGCCACAATGAGCAGTTCTTC
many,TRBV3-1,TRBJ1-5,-,CASSQDTVGSQPQHF,TGTGCCAGCAGCCAAGATACAGTCGGAAGCCAGCCCCAGCATTTT
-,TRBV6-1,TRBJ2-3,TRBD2,CASKRLAGGADTQYF,TGTGCCAGCAAAAGACTAGCGGGGGGGGCAGATACGCAGTATTTT
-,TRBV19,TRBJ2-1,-,CASSMVVAPYNEQFF,TGTGCCAGTAGTATGGTAGTCGCACCTTACAATGAGCAGTTCTTC
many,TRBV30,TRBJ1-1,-,CAWIQFWGTEAFF,TGTGCCTGGATTCAGTTCTGGGGGACTGAAGCTTTCTTT
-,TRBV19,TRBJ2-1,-,CATGIRDYNEQFF,TGTGCCACCGGGATCAGGGACTACAATGAGCAGTTCTTC
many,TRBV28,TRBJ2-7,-,CASTPADTSYEQYF,TGTGCCAGCACACCGGCGGACACCTCCTACGAGCAGTACTTC
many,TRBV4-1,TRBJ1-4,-,CASSQVENWLGEKLFF,TGCGCCAGCAGCCAAGTTGAAAACTGGTTGGGGGAAAAACTGTTTTTT
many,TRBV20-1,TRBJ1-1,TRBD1,CSARQGAEGNTEAFF,TGCAGTGCTAGACAGGGGGCTGAGGGAAACACTGAAGCTTTCTTT
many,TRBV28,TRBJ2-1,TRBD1,CASTGRRQGLDEQFF,TGTGCCAGCACCGGTCGAAGACAGGGGTTAGATGAGCAGTTCTTC
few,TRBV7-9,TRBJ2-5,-,CASSWGGAQETQYF,TGTGCCAGCAGCTGGGGCGGGGCCCAAGAGACCCAGTACTTC
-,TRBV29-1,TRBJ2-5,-,CGVVGQGGIETHYF,TGCGGCGTTGTAGGGCAGGGGGGAATAGAGACCCACTACTTC